This TCR beta chain appears in the sequencing data of a study of cytomegalovirus exposure and HLA in healthy donors. General study results and limits: Of the V segments, some could not be distinguished, including TRBV6-2 and TRBV6-3, and were excluded.

Primers included in the PCR were 60 Vbeta and 13 Jbeta primers. Only in-frame clones appear in the TCRdb table, and some are missing; sequencing was by immunoSEQ multiplex PCR. The top ten hold about 5.5% of the sample, which has over 85,000 clones, about four fifths seen once. This clone was recorded once. What it recognizes is unknown. The V and J ends lost 6 bases and 6 bases, in that order; junction bases with no gene match: 10. This CDR3 spans 14 amino acids. Per the germline V gene, CDR1 is MNHEY and CDR2 is SVGAGI. The TCR comes from a man aged 35 to 55 in good health and CMV-seropositive. The specimen was PBMCs. The chain uses TRBV6-5 and TRBJ2-7; 8 bases are shared with TRBD2. The CDR3 loop reads CASSPQAGVFEQYF. The DNA for the CDR3 is TGTGCCAGCAGCCCTCAAGCGGGGGTATTCGAGCAGTACTTC.